One and the same sample provided the 17 T cell receptor beta chains below, sequenced in a study of blood T cell repertoires in COVID-19 (dated by TCRdb to the early 2020s). Receptor amplification or capture employed the immunoSEQ multiplex PCR assay. The table was pulled from immuneACCESS by TCRdb, which kept in-frame rearrangements only. Such tables lose some clones; where checked, under half of the loss comes from unresolved V genes, and the rest has no known cause. Within this sample are 150,000 or so clones, with approximately 85% of them counted one time only. The ten top clones hold roughly 8% of the sample. Sample: peripheral blood. The receptors here all came from a man aged 40-50 years who had recovered from COVID-19.

V and J are TRBV6-2 or TRBV6-3 and TRBJ2-1; the D gene is possibly TRBD1 (6 bases). CDR1 MNHEY and CDR2 SVGEGT come from the germline V gene. The CDR3 loop spans 16 amino acids. The V end lost 6 bases, the J end lost 2 bases, and 17 bases lay between the germline ends. The CDR3, as DNA: TGTGCCAGCAGCCGACTCGGGACAAGTACCTACAATGAGCAGTTCTTC. This sequence encodes CASSRLGTSTYNEQFF.

The table lists this clone with a few counts. V is TRBV6-5 and J is TRBJ1-3; 7 bases align to TRBD1. Germline V CDR1 and CDR2: MNHEY, SVGAGI. This CDR3 has 15 amino acids. V was clipped by 8 bases and J by 0 bases; unmatched bases: 7. This chain's CDR3 is CASPGRDSSGNTIYF. The DNA for the CDR3 is TGTGCCAGCCCCGGCCGGGACAGCTCTGGAAACACCATATATTTT.

This chain connects TRBV7-2 to TRBJ2-7, with 11 bases that match TRBD1. Germline CDR1 reads SGHTA; CDR2 reads FQGNSA. V lost 1 base and J lost 4; bases outside the gene matches: 3. The CDR3 sequence is 15 residues long. CDR3 sequence: CASSLVGQGGYEQYF. The CDR3 DNA follows: TGTGCCAGCAGCTTAGTGGGACAGGGGGGATACGAGCAGTACTTC.

The rearrangement uses TRBV11-2 and TRBJ2-2; unclear D gene. This CDR3 is built from 14 residues. The V end was cut by 0 bases, the J end by 4 bases, with 6 bases between. Germline CDR1 is SGHAT and CDR2 is FQNNGV. The CDR3 here is CASSLDTGTGELFF. The DNA of the CDR3 is TGTGCCAGCAGCTTAGATACCGGCACCGGGGAGCTGTTTTTT. Supplemented by reference TRBV11-2 and TRBJ2-2, the full variable domain reads EAGVAQSPRYKIIEKRQSVAFWCNPISGHATLYWYQQILGQGPKLLIQFQNNGVVDDSQLPKDRFSAERLKGVDSTLKIQPAKLEDSAVYLCASSLDTGTGELFFGEGSRLTVL.

J is TRBJ2-1 and V is TRBV29-1; TRBD1 agrees at 9 bases. V lost 7 bases and J lost 3; bases outside the gene matches: 7. The CDR3 spans 14 residues. The germline V gene has CDR1 SQVTM and CDR2 ANQGSEA. CDR3 coding DNA: TGCAGCGCCTTGGGGGACAGGGACTACAATGAGCAGTTCTTC. Translating it yields CSALGDRDYNEQFF.

J is TRBJ2-1 and V is TRBV9, with 8 bases that match TRBD2. The J segment lost 4 bases and the V segment lost 4 bases, leaving 7 bases of the junction unmatched. Germline lookup yields CDR1 SGDLS and CDR2 YYNGEE. This CDR3 is built from 15 residues. The CDR3 DNA reads as TGTGCCAGCAGCCCTCGGGAGGGGACGTACAATGAGCAGTTCTTC. Amino acids: CASSPREGTYNEQFF. Combining the CDR3 with reference TRBV9 and TRBJ2-1 gives the whole variable domain DSGVTQTPKHLITATGQRVTLRCSPRSGDLSVYWYQQSLDQGLQFLIQYYNGEERAKGNILERFSAQQFPDLHSELNLSSLELGDSALYFCASSPREGTYNEQFFGPGTRLTVL.

The chain is built from TRBV27 and TRBJ2-3, with 8 bases aligning to TRBD2. CDR1 is MNHEY and CDR2 is SMNVEV in the germline V gene (reference sequence). The CDR3 covers 14 residues. The trim removed 2 bases at V and 6 bases at J, leaving 4 bases unmatched. The CDR3 DNA sequence: TGTGCCAGCAGTTTAAGGGGCGGGGGGGATACGCAGTATTTT. Its translation is CASSLRGGGDTQYF.

The rearrangement uses TRBV5-1 and TRBJ2-1; 7 positions agree with TRBD2. The germline CDR1 and CDR2 sequences are SGHRS and YFSETQ. The CDR3 runs 15 residues. The V gene end was trimmed by 2 bases and the J gene end by 6 bases; junction bases not matched to a gene: 8. CDR3 loop: CASSFGREGLNEQFF. The CDR3 DNA is TGCGCCAGCAGCTTTGGGAGGGAGGGGCTCAATGAGCAGTTCTTC.

J is TRBJ2-1 and V is TRBV9; D may be TRBD2 (6 bases). V was cut by 4 bases and J by 0 bases, with 11 bases left in between. The CDR3 has 15 residues. Per germline, CDR1 SGDLS and CDR2 YYNGEE. The CDR3 here is CASSQDGGSYNEQFF. The CDR3, as DNA: TGTGCCAGCAGCCAGGACGGGGGCTCCTACAATGAGCAGTTCTTC.

This chain connects TRBV2 to TRBJ2-1; the match to TRBD1 covers 10 bases. Trimming took 6 bases from V and 13 from J; bases not matched to a gene: 3. Germline lookup yields CDR1 SNHLY and CDR2 FYNNEI. The CDR3 has 11 amino acids. CDR3 DNA sequence: TGTGCCAGCAGGACAGGGGGCTCTCAGTTCTTC. Its translation is CASRTGGSQFF.

The rearrangement joins TRBV7-9 to TRBJ2-7, with TRBD2 identical over 10 bases. The CDR3 runs to 14 residues. CDR1 and CDR2 (germline): SEHNR, FQNEAQ (reference sequence). After removal of 5 bases from V and 1 base from J, the junction contained 2 bases not matched to a gene. CDR3 DNA: TGTGCCAGCAGCGCGACTAGCGGGTCCTACGAGCAGTACTTC. Its protein is CASSATSGSYEQYF.

The chain uses TRBV3-1 (or the pseudogene TRBV3-2) and TRBJ2-7; 8 nucleotides align to TRBD2. The V and J ends lost 3 bases and 4 bases, in that order; junction bases with no gene match: 8. The CDR3 contains 15 residues. The germline V gene encodes CDR1 LGHDT and CDR2 YNNKEL (reference sequence). The CDR3: CASSQAPGGGYEQYF. As DNA, the CDR3 is TGTGCCAGCAGCCAGGCTCCGGGGGGGGGTTACGAGCAGTACTTC.

J is TRBJ2-2 and V is TRBV3-1 (or the pseudogene TRBV3-2), with no clear D. Germline CDR1 reads LGHDT; CDR2 reads YNNKEL (reference sequence). The CDR3 loop spans 13 amino acids. V shed 5 bases and J shed 3 bases, with 7 bases lying between them. The CDR3 DNA sequence: TGTGCCAGCAGCGATTCGGACACCGGGGAGCTGTTTTTT. This translates into CASSDSDTGELFF.

The V gene is TRBV5-4, the J gene TRBJ2-3, with D unresolved. Germline assignment: CDR1 SGHNT and CDR2 YYREEE (reference sequence). CDR3 length equals 14 residues. The V end lost 3 bases, the J end lost 0 bases, and 8 bases lay between the germline ends. Here the CDR3 reads CASSSVTSTDTQYF. The CDR3 DNA reads as TGTGCCAGCAGCTCGGTAACTAGCACAGATACGCAGTATTTT.

This rearrangement joins TRBV4-1 to TRBJ1-5; D gene ambiguous. With 4 bases removed from V and 5 bases from J, the gap between germline ends came to 9 bases. The CDR3 is 13 amino acids. Germline CDR1 MGHRA, CDR2 YSYEKL. CDR3: CASSLGEDQPQHF. The DNA of the CDR3 is TGCGCCAGCAGCCTTGGGGAGGATCAGCCCCAGCATTTT.

The count of this clone is one. CDR3 sequence (DNA): TGTGCCAGCAGGGCCCAGGGACAGGGACAAGAGACCCAGTACTTC. Protein sequence: CASRAQGQGQETQYF. The rearrangement uses TRBV11-3 and TRBJ2-5; the match to TRBD1 covers 9 bases. The CDR3 extends over 15 amino acids. V lost 6 bases, J lost 2 bases, and 7 bases stayed unmatched. Germline V gene data show CDR1 as SGHNT and CDR2 as YENEEA.

V usage is TRBV18 and J usage is TRBJ2-3; the D is unclear. This CDR3 contains 14 residues. V shed 2 bases and J shed 4 bases, with 10 bases lying between them. Germline-derived CDR1 and CDR2 are KGHSH and LQKENI. The CDR3 here is CASSPNRNPDTQYF. As DNA, the CDR3 is TGTGCCAGCTCACCAAATAGAAATCCAGATACGCAGTATTTT.